The rows below give T cell receptor beta chains drawn from one sample of a study of cytomegalovirus exposure and HLA in healthy donors. TCRdb's copy holds only in-frame clones and misses some; the assay was immunoSEQ multiplex PCR. The sample holds 110,000 to 150,000 clones, about 75% seen once. Material for sequencing was PBMCs. These receptors all come from a young man in good health and CMV-seronegative. CDR3s leave out the opening cysteine and the closing phenylalanine or tryptophan. The order of the fields is clone size, V gene, J gene, CDR3 protein. The size of a clone is reported for some rows only, either as once, few or many, or as a class for expanded clones.

.	TRBV9	TRBJ2-7	ASSVDASGSYEQY
.	TRBV28	TRBJ2-3	ASRRTSEDSQY
.	TRBV19	TRBJ2-5	ASSPGQQETQY
few	TRBV5-1	TRBJ2-7	ASSLAPDPTGEQY
.	TRBV28	TRBJ1-3	ASSFPSRLPGNTIY
.	TRBV5-1	TRBJ1-1	ASSLEAGGGLEAF
.	TRBV6-1	TRBJ2-3	ASSHFVETQY
.	TRBV27	TRBJ2-7	ASSPGPAEIYEQY
few	TRBV6-1	TRBJ1-2	ASRRDSLNGYT
.	TRBV7-9	TRBJ1-4	ASSSDRFLATNEKLF
few	TRBV6-6	TRBJ1-1	ASSPTATMNTEAF
.	TRBV5-4	TRBJ2-3	ASSLARGGLAGGADTQY
few	TRBV6-1	TRBJ1-4	ASSERDRNEKLF
.	TRBV2	TRBJ2-7	ASSPGTGPYEQY
.	TRBV5-4	TRBJ1-2	ASSSPGQGYRYGYT
.	TRBV5-1	TRBJ2-3	ASSPPRRRSTADTQY
.	TRBV2	TRBJ2-5	ASTIQGGRGTQY
.	TRBV7-9	TRBJ2-5	ASSLSWIAGNYQETQY
few	TRBV19	TRBJ1-1	ASSLTGGDTEAF
.	TRBV5-4	TRBJ2-3	ASSSQKGDTDTQY